The 26 T cell receptor beta chains given below trace back to one sample, sequenced in a study of shared clonotypes between healthy human individuals. Cells designated naive CD8 were CD45RO-negative and were positively selected for CCR7, with terminally differentiated effector memory CD45RA+ cells excluded. The protocol was immunoSEQ multiplex PCR, while the TCRdb copy is restricted to in-frame clones and leaves out a portion. The sample lists approximately 1.9 million clones; around 93% were seen once. The sample comprised naive CD8+ T cells from PBMCs. The source is a man younger than 30 in good health. Some clones in this sample may be carry-over from other donors' samples.

This clone was seen just once. The chain joins TRBV5-5 to TRBJ2-7; D not resolved. V was shortened by 4 bases and J by 4 bases, with 6 bases between the two germline ends. Germline-derived CDR1 and CDR2 are SGHKS and YYEKEE (reference sequence). The CDR3 loop spans 11 amino acids. In DNA, the CDR3 is TGTGCCAGCAGCGAGGAGTACGAGCAGTACTTC. It encodes CASSEEYEQYF.

This chain uses TRBV9 with TRBJ2-7; D possibly corresponds to TRBD1 (6 bases). Germline CDR1 reads SGDLS; CDR2 reads YYNGEE. Trimming stripped 4 bases from V and 2 bases from J, with 10 bases between. The CDR3 has 13 amino acids. As DNA, the CDR3 is TGTGCCAGCAGCCAACCAGGGGCCTACGAGCAGTACTTC. This sequence encodes CASSQPGAYEQYF.

The V call is TRBV29-1, the J call TRBJ2-1; 7 bases align to TRBD1. In germline, CDR1 is SQVTM, CDR2 ANQGSEA. This CDR3 has 12 residues. Unmatched junction bases numbered 4, after V lost 6 bases and J lost 5 bases. Here the CDR3 DNA reads TGCAGCGTGGGGACAGCTCACAATGAGCAGTTCTTC. This encodes CSVGTAHNEQFF.

This chain joins TRBV14 and TRBJ2-2; 8 bases agree with TRBD1. Germline V CDR1 and CDR2: SGHDN, FVKESK. The CDR3 runs 16 residues. The ends lost 5 bases at V and 5 bases at J; junction bases unmatched: 10. The CDR3 region is CASSSRTGRMTGELFF. The CDR3 DNA reads as TGTGCCAGCAGCTCGCGGACAGGGAGGATGACCGGGGAGCTGTTTTTT.

This rearrangement joins TRBV5-6 to TRBJ2-1; possible D gene TRBD2, 5 bases. Germline V gives CDR1 SGHDT, CDR2 YYEEEE. The CDR3 length is 15 residues. Trimming took 0 bases from V and 6 from J, leaving 13 bases between them. CDR3 nucleotides: TGTGCCAGCAGCTTGGAGAGGGATAACCCCAATGAGCAGTTCTTC. This gives the protein CASSLERDNPNEQFF.

This clone was detected only once. The rearrangement joins TRBV7-8 to TRBJ2-7; D unclear. V was trimmed by 0 bases and J by 5 bases, leaving 17 bases between them. CDR1 and CDR2 from the germline V gene are SGHVS and FQNEAQ. The CDR3 has 16 residues. The CDR3 protein is CASSLALTLVTNEQYF. The CDR3 nucleotides are TGTGCCAGCAGCTTAGCGCTGACATTAGTAACTAACGAGCAGTACTTC.

The chain links TRBV19 to TRBJ1-1; D perhaps matches TRBD1 (5 bases). Trimming pared 11 bases from V and 2 bases from J, leaving 15 bases between. CDR1 is LNHDA, CDR2 SQIVND, per germline (reference sequence). The CDR3 sequence is 13 residues long. CDR3 amino acids: CACTRRGNTEAFF. The CDR3 region has the DNA TGTGCCTGTACCCGACGGGGCAACACTGAAGCTTTCTTT.

This chain joins TRBV19 and TRBJ2-7; the D gene could be TRBD1 or TRBD2 (5 bases each). Between the trimmed V and J ends, which lost 5 bases and 2 bases, there was a span of 13 bases. The CDR3 is 14 residues long. Germline CDR1 is LNHDA and CDR2 is SQIVND (reference sequence). CDR3 sequence: CASSLRDAPYEQYF. CDR3 nucleotide sequence: TGTGCCAGTAGTTTACGGGACGCTCCCTACGAGCAGTACTTC.

V gene TRBV4-2 combines with J gene TRBJ2-7, with TRBD2 as a possible D gene (5 bases). V was clipped by 1 base and J by 3 bases, with 13 bases between them. This CDR3 spans 15 amino acids. The germline CDR1 and CDR2 sequences are LGHNA and YNFKEQ. CDR3 bases: TGTGCCAGCAGCCAAGGGAGGAACCGACTCTACGAGCAGTACTTC. It is translated as CASSQGRNRLYEQYF.

A note on this clone: The sample holds other DNA sequences that translate to the same CDR3. The V gene is TRBV27, the J gene TRBJ1-1; D is unclear. Per germline, CDR1 MNHEY and CDR2 SMNVEV (reference sequence). Trimming shortened V by 0 bases and J by 5 bases, and 7 bases separated the two germline ends. This CDR3 is 13 amino acids long. CDR3: CASSLSGWTEAFF. In nucleotides, the CDR3 is TGTGCCAGCAGTTTATCAGGGTGGACTGAAGCTTTCTTT.

This rearrangement joins TRBV5-4 to TRBJ2-4; D not resolved. The CDR3 contains 14 residues. From germline, CDR1 is SGHNT and CDR2 YYREEE (reference sequence). V lost 1 base and J lost 1, with 6 bases in between. The CDR3 spells CASSLWSAKNIQYF. In nucleotides, the CDR3 is TGTGCCAGCAGCTTGTGGAGTGCCAAAAACATTCAGTACTTC.

This chain connects TRBV7-3 to TRBJ1-1; 9 bases are a match to TRBD1. Germline V gene lookup returns CDR1 SGHTA and CDR2 FQGTGA. The CDR3 covers 13 residues. Trimming cost V 5 bases and J 7 bases; bases outside gene matches: 5. CDR3 nucleotides: TGTGCCAGCAGCCTCTGGACAGGGGATGAAGCTTTCTTT. Amino acid sequence: CASSLWTGDEAFF.

This rearrangement joins TRBV29-1 to TRBJ2-7; D may be TRBD1 (6 bases). The CDR3 is made up of 14 amino acids. Trimming took 7 bases from V and 3 from J, leaving 19 bases between them. The V gene's germline CDR1 is SQVTM and CDR2 ANQGSEA. This chain's CDR3 is CSASLDSSVYEQYF. The CDR3 DNA sequence: TGCAGCGCCAGCTTGGACAGTTCAGTCTACGAGCAGTACTTC.

Details on this clone: At the DNA level, this CDR3 is encoded by other sequences in the same sample as well. The J gene is TRBJ2-7, the V gene TRBV28; D is uncertain. This CDR3 spans 14 amino acids. The V gene's germline CDR1 is MDHEN and CDR2 SYDVKM. Between the trimmed V and J ends, which lost 2 bases and 1 base, there was a span of 9 bases. The CDR3 spells CASSLGLGSYEQYF. CDR3 sequence (DNA): TGTGCCAGCAGTTTAGGTTTGGGTTCCTACGAGCAGTACTTC.

J is TRBJ2-6 and V is TRBV5-1, with D perhaps TRBD2 (6 bases). The germline V and J ends were trimmed by 3 bases and 4 bases, with 17 bases remaining between them. Germline assignment: CDR1 SGHRS and CDR2 YFSETQ. This CDR3 is 17 amino acids long. The CDR3 DNA reads as TGCGCCAGCAGCTCGTGGGACTTGTACGCGGGGGCCAACGTCCTGACTTTC. As protein: CASSSWDLYAGANVLTF.

This clone was recorded a few times. The V and J genes are TRBV6-1 and TRBJ2-7; D unresolved. Germline V lookup: CDR1 MNHNS, CDR2 SASEGT. The CDR3 contains 17 residues. V dropped 1 base and J dropped 1 base, with 17 bases sitting between them. Written as DNA, the CDR3 is TGTGCCAGCAGTGAAGAACTGCAGGCTCTTCCTTCCTACGAGCAGTACTTC. It translates to CASSEELQALPSYEQYF.

The V and J genes are TRBV5-4 and TRBJ2-7; D is undetermined. The V end lost 3 bases, the J end lost 1 base, and 11 bases lay between the germline ends. The CDR3 length is 14 residues. Germline V lookup: CDR1 SGHNT, CDR2 YYREEE (reference sequence). The CDR3 region is CASSYPGPSYEQYF. DNA for the CDR3: TGTGCCAGCAGCTACCCTGGTCCTTCCTACGAGCAGTACTTC.

The chain employs TRBV6-5 and TRBJ1-6; 8 nucleotides agree with TRBD1. Per the germline V gene, CDR1 is MNHEY and CDR2 is SVGAGI. The CDR3 has 16 amino acids. V shed 2 bases, J shed 10 bases, and the junction held 10 bases outside the gene matches. The chain's CDR3 is CASSYAMGQAGSPLHF. The CDR3 DNA reads TGTGCCAGCAGTTACGCGATGGGACAGGCTGGCTCACCCCTCCACTTT.

The rearrangement uses TRBV13 and TRBJ2-5; 11 bases fit TRBD2. The germline V gene encodes CDR1 PRHDT and CDR2 FYEKMQ (reference sequence). The CDR3 spans 18 residues. V lost 7 bases to trimming and J lost 4 bases; unmatched junction nucleotides: 17. CDR3 sequence (DNA): TGTGCCAGCATCGAATTGGGGGCTCTAGCGGGAGGTTTAGAGACCCAGTACTTC. It yields the protein CASIELGALAGGLETQYF.

This chain uses TRBV27 with TRBJ2-3; possible D gene TRBD2, 6 bases. Germline assignment: CDR1 MNHEY and CDR2 SMNVEV (reference sequence). This CDR3 contains 15 residues. The V end was cut by 5 bases, the J end by 0 bases, with 12 bases between. This CDR3 reads CASSVLAQSTDTQYF. The CDR3 DNA follows: TGTGCCAGCAGTGTACTAGCCCAGAGCACAGATACGCAGTATTTT.

A single count supports this clone. V gene TRBV7-2 combines with J gene TRBJ2-7; 8 bases are shared with TRBD1. Looked up from germline, CDR1 is SGHTA and CDR2 is FQGNSA. With V trimmed by 8 bases and J by 3 bases, 9 bases remained unmatched. The CDR3 length is 14 residues. Written as DNA, the CDR3 is TGTGCCAGCTCCCGTAGACAGGGGAGCTACGAGCAGTACTTC. This codes for CASSRRQGSYEQYF.

The chain employs TRBV2 and TRBJ2-5; TRBD2 is a possible D gene (6 bases). The CDR3 covers 17 residues. Germline V gives CDR1 SNHLY, CDR2 FYNNEI. V lost 4 bases and J lost 3, with 21 bases in between. The CDR3: CASSGGEWTPGKETQYF. The CDR3 region has the DNA TGTGCCAGCAGTGGGGGGGAGTGGACACCCGGCAAAGAGACCCAGTACTTC.

This clone appeared once. At one of its ends the junction is not consistent with the germline gene, which may arise from a read error. This CDR3 is also generated by other DNA sequences in the sample. The chain has TRBV29-1 and TRBJ1-1, with unresolved D. In germline, CDR1 is SQVTM, CDR2 ANQGSEA. CDR3 length: 13 amino acids. The CDR3 protein is CSVEPLLNTEAFF. DNA for the CDR3: TGCAGCGTTGAGCCCCTATTGAACACTGAAGCCTTCTTT.

V usage is TRBV18 and J usage is TRBJ1-1, with a possible D match to TRBD1 (5 bases). CDR3 length equals 17 residues. The germline V and J ends were trimmed by 3 bases and 1 base, with 18 bases remaining between them. Germline V lookup: CDR1 KGHSH, CDR2 LQKENI. The CDR3 spells CASSPPFGHRKNTEAFF. Written as DNA, the CDR3 is TGTGCCAGCTCACCCCCATTTGGACACAGGAAGAACACTGAAGCTTTCTTT.

V is TRBV7-9 and J is TRBJ2-3; the D gene is possibly TRBD2 (5 bases). The CDR3 is 13 amino acids. Germline CDR1 is SEHNR and CDR2 is FQNEAQ (reference sequence). With 5 bases removed from V and 6 bases from J, the gap between germline ends came to 12 bases. CDR3 DNA: TGTGCCAGCAGCCTCGGTGCTAGCGATACGCAGTATTTT. This encodes CASSLGASDTQYF.

A note on this clone: At one boundary the junction diverges from the germline segment, which might be a read error. The chain recombines TRBV6-5 with TRBJ2-1; TRBD1 matches at 7 bases. The CDR3 extends over 14 amino acids. Germline CDR1 MNHEY, CDR2 SVGAGI. CDR3 nucleotides: TGTGCCAGCAGGTACTCGACAGGGTACGATGAGCAGTTCTTC. The encoded protein is CASRYSTGYDEQFF.